These 26 T cell receptor beta chains were all obtained from the same sample, sequenced in a study of T cells in Graves' hyperthyroidism and ophthalmopathy. RNA transcripts yielded amplified TCR beta CDR3 regions. A first-round RT-PCR of the TCR CDR3 used the HTBI primer set. TCRdb reprocessed the multiplex PCR reads via MiXCR and lists one record per CDR3 protein. The profile shows about 710,000 distinct CDR3 sequences, about a sixth of them singletons. Source material: blood. These receptors were collected from a man aged 18 to 30 with Graves' hyperthyroidism.

This clonotype came up a few times. The rearrangement joins TRBV6-1 to TRBJ2-3; 10 positions agree with TRBD2. V shed 8 bases, J shed 1 base, and the junction held 18 bases outside the gene matches. CDR3 length equals 19 residues. The germline CDR1 and CDR2 sequences are MNHNS and SASEGT. This chain's CDR3 is CASCHTRASGRWGTDTQYF. The CDR3 nucleotides read TGTGCCAGCTGTCACACCCGGGCTAGCGGGAGATGGGGCACAGATACGCAGTATTTT.

This clonotype was seen at least ten times. This rearrangement joins TRBV6-1 to TRBJ2-2; D remains ambiguous. Germline loops: CDR1 MNHNS, CDR2 SASEGT. V lost 7 bases and J 0 bases, leaving 3 bases between the germline ends. This CDR3 contains 12 residues. CDR3 sequence reads: CASNPNTGELFF. The CDR3 DNA is TGTGCCAGCAACCCGAACACCGGGGAGCTGTTTTTT.

This clonotype showed up just a few times. This chain joins TRBV30 and TRBJ2-7; D gene ambiguous. V was clipped by 3 bases and J by 2 bases, with 17 bases between them. The germline gives CDR1 GTSNPN, CDR2 SVGIG (reference sequence). The CDR3 spans 15 residues. The CDR3 DNA reads as TGTGCCTGGAGATCTTTTGGGCTCGGACCCTACGAGCAGTACTTC. It specifies CAWRSFGLGPYEQYF.

The rearrangement links TRBV13 to TRBJ2-2; TRBD1 is a possible D gene (5 bases). CDR1 PRHDT and CDR2 FYEKMQ come from the germline V gene (reference sequence). The V end was cut by 2 bases, the J end by 0 bases, with 7 bases between. The CDR3 extends over 15 amino acids. CDR3: CASSLRGSNTGELFF. CDR3 DNA sequence: TGTGCCAGCAGCTTAAGGGGTTCGAACACCGGGGAGCTGTTTTTT.

The chain recombines TRBV4-1 with TRBJ2-3; D not certain. The CDR3 is 13 residues long. The V gene's germline CDR1 is MGHRA and CDR2 YSYEKL. The V gene lost 1 base and the J gene lost 5 bases, with 7 bases spanning the gap. CDR3 coding DNA: TGCGCCAGCAGCCAAGGTAAAGAAGATACGCAGTATTTT. Translated, it gives CASSQGKEDTQYF.

In its sample, this clonotype was seen many times. V is TRBV27 and J is TRBJ2-1; TRBD1 matches 9 bases. Germline CDR1 is MNHEY and CDR2 is SMNVEV (reference sequence). The CDR3 extends over 14 amino acids. V trimming: 7 bases; J trimming: 9 bases; junction bases outside the gene matches: 10. The chain's CDR3 is CASNRGGQGLEQFF. CDR3 bases: TGTGCCAGCAATAGAGGGGGACAGGGTCTTGAGCAGTTCTTC.

This clonotype was seen ten or more times. The V call is TRBV20-1, the J call TRBJ1-1; no reliable D call. Trimming cost V 0 bases and J 1 base, with 12 bases left between them. The CDR3 covers 15 residues. The V gene's germline CDR1 is DFQATT and CDR2 SNEGSKA (reference sequence). CDR3 sequence reads: CSARDPVRRNTEAFF. The CDR3 DNA reads TGCAGTGCTAGAGATCCAGTCAGGAGGAACACTGAAGCTTTCTTT.

The sample holds many counts of this clonotype. This chain connects TRBV7-9 to TRBJ2-7; D is possibly TRBD1 (6 bases). The V end was cut by 5 bases, the J end by 0 bases, with 11 bases between. The CDR3 is 14 amino acids. Germline values: CDR1 SEHNR, CDR2 FQNEAQ (reference sequence). The CDR3 nucleotides are TGTGCCAGCAGCGTGACACAGGGCTCCTACGAGCAGTACTTC. It yields the protein CASSVTQGSYEQYF.

The rearrangement joins TRBV4-1 to TRBJ1-1, with 7 bases fitting TRBD1. Trimming removed 6 bases from V and 0 bases from J; junction bases left unmatched: 7. Germline assignment: CDR1 MGHRA and CDR2 YSYEKL. The CDR3 totals 15 residues. The CDR3 sequence: CASRGQTNMNTEAFF. The CDR3 DNA sequence: TGCGCCAGCAGGGGACAGACAAATATGAACACTGAAGCTTTCTTT.

In its sample, this clonotype was seen many times. CDR3 loop: CASSSSESYNEQFF. DNA for the CDR3: TGTGCCAGCAGCTCTAGCGAATCCTACAATGAGCAGTTCTTC. The chain uses TRBV11-3 and TRBJ2-1; D perhaps matches TRBD2 (6 bases). The CDR3 has 14 amino acids. The V and J ends lost 4 bases and 1 base respectively, with 8 bases between them. Germline lookup yields CDR1 SGHNT and CDR2 YENEEA.

V usage is TRBV19 and J usage is TRBJ2-7; 9 nucleotides line up with TRBD1. Germline CDR1 and CDR2: LNHDA and SQIVND (reference sequence). The junction had 6 bases not matched to a gene; V was cut back by 5 bases and J by 4 bases. The length of the CDR3 is 14 residues. CDR3 region: CASSSRTGVYEQYF. Here the CDR3 DNA reads TGTGCCAGTAGTTCACGGACAGGGGTGTACGAGCAGTACTTC.

This clonotype was detected ten times or more. This rearrangement joins TRBV11-2 to TRBJ2-7; D is unresolved. V was trimmed by 1 base and J by 5 bases, leaving 15 bases between them. CDR3 size: 15 residues. Germline lookup yields CDR1 SGHAT and CDR2 FQNNGV. This CDR3 reads CASSLGNPTLDEQYF. In DNA, the CDR3 is TGTGCCAGCAGCTTAGGGAATCCTACCTTGGACGAGCAGTACTTC.

This clonotype was counted many times. CDR3: CASSDQGASYEQYF. Written as DNA, the CDR3 is TGTGCCAGCAGTGACCAGGGGGCCTCCTACGAGCAGTACTTC. The chain recombines TRBV2 with TRBJ2-7, with 8 positions matching TRBD1. V dropped 3 bases and J dropped 0; count of bases not matched to a gene: 1. CDR1 and CDR2 (germline): SNHLY, FYNNEI. The CDR3 covers 14 residues. The full variable domain, its missing parts supplied by reference TRBV2 and TRBJ2-7, is EPEVTQTPSHQVTQMGQEVILRCVPISNHLYFYWYRQILGQKVEFLVSFYNNEISEKSEIFDDQFSVERPDGSNFTLKIRSTKLEDSAMYFCASSDQGASYEQYFGPGTRLTVT.

The V and J genes are TRBV7-2 and TRBJ2-3; 11 nucleotides agree with TRBD2. Germline CDR1 is SGHTA and CDR2 is FQGNSA. The CDR3 runs 17 residues. The trim removed 1 base at V and 3 bases at J, leaving 6 bases unmatched. The CDR3 bases are TGTGCCAGCAGCTTAGGATTACTAGCGGGAGAAACAGATACGCAGTATTTT. It codes for CASSLGLLAGETDTQYF.

This clonotype was detected many times. The CDR3 DNA is TGTGCCAGCAGTCCCCTGAGTAGCGGGAGATTCCACGAGCAGTACTTC. Translation gives CASSPLSSGRFHEQYF. The J gene is TRBJ2-7, the V gene TRBV27, with 9 bases matching TRBD2. Germline-derived CDR1 and CDR2 are MNHEY and SMNVEV (reference sequence). This CDR3 is 16 amino acids long. After removal of 5 bases from V and 5 bases from J, the junction contained 13 bases not matched to a gene.

This clonotype occurred many times. The V gene is TRBV13, the J gene TRBJ1-1; 8 nucleotides match TRBD1. The CDR3 spans 15 residues. V dropped 3 bases and J dropped 1; count of bases not matched to a gene: 4. The germline gives CDR1 PRHDT, CDR2 FYEKMQ (reference sequence). The CDR3: CASSFRGRGNTEAFF. The CDR3 DNA follows: TGTGCCAGCAGCTTCAGGGGGCGCGGGAACACTGAAGCTTTCTTT.

This chain connects TRBV14 to TRBJ2-1; D remains unclear. This CDR3 contains 14 residues. V lost 1 base and J lost 13, with 17 bases in between. CDR1 and CDR2 (germline): SGHDN, FVKESK. The CDR3 coding sequence is TGTGCCAGCAGCCAAGTAGTTCAGGCGCCGGCCCAGTTCTTC. Translating gives CASSQVVQAPAQFF.

This chain joins TRBV24-1 and TRBJ2-1; TRBD2 matches at 11 bases. V lost 1 base and J lost 3; bases outside the gene matches: 4. Germline V lookup: CDR1 KGHDR, CDR2 SFDVKD. The length of the CDR3 is 17 residues. The DNA of the CDR3 is TGTGCCACCAGTGATTTTCCCGGGACTAGCGGCTACAATGAGCAGTTCTTC. Translating it yields CATSDFPGTSGYNEQFF.

This clonotype occurred many times. This chain connects TRBV28 to TRBJ2-7; D might be TRBD1 or TRBD2, each matching 5 bases. Germline V gene data show CDR1 as MDHEN and CDR2 as SYDVKM. The CDR3 totals 14 residues. Trimming removed 6 bases at V and 3 bases at J, with 15 bases between. The CDR3 protein is CASSRRARDYEQYF. In nucleotides, the CDR3 is TGTGCCAGCAGCCGCAGGGCGAGGGACTACGAGCAGTACTTC.

The CDR3 loop reads CASPRQVTSYEQYF. CDR3 DNA sequence: TGTGCCAGCCCCAGACAGGTTACCTCCTACGAGCAGTACTTC. The chain employs TRBV28 and TRBJ2-7; D perhaps matches TRBD1 (6 bases). This CDR3 spans 14 amino acids. Trimming shortened V by 8 bases and J by 0 bases, and 14 bases separated the two germline ends. The germline CDR1 and CDR2 sequences are MDHEN and SYDVKM.

The CDR3: CASVIEGADTQYF. CDR3 coding DNA: TGTGCCAGCGTTATAGAGGGGGCGGATACGCAGTATTTT. The V gene is TRBV28, the J gene TRBJ2-3, with TRBD1 matching 7 bases. From germline, CDR1 is MDHEN and CDR2 SYDVKM. The V and J ends lost 8 bases and 6 bases, in that order; junction bases with no gene match: 8. The CDR3 extends over 13 amino acids.

This clonotype was found a few times. The chain joins TRBV27 to TRBJ2-7, with 7 bases that match TRBD1. Germline lookup yields CDR1 MNHEY and CDR2 SMNVEV (reference sequence). This CDR3 contains 15 residues. The trim removed 3 bases at V and 0 bases at J, leaving 5 bases unmatched. The CDR3 sequence: CASSFTGTASYEQYF. The DNA of the CDR3 is TGTGCCAGCAGTTTCACCGGGACAGCCTCCTACGAGCAGTACTTC.

This clonotype showed up many times. The chain has TRBV6-5 and TRBJ2-1; 7 bases match TRBD2. V lost 0 bases and J lost 6; bases outside the gene matches: 5. Per germline, CDR1 MNHEY and CDR2 SVGAGI. This CDR3 is 15 amino acids long. The CDR3 sequence: CASSYSLAATNEQFF. The CDR3 DNA reads TGTGCCAGCAGTTACTCGCTAGCGGCAACCAATGAGCAGTTCTTC.

The V call is TRBV5-1, the J call TRBJ2-1; 7 positions agree with TRBD2. V shed 3 bases and J 5 bases; nucleotides not matched to a gene: 14. The CDR3 runs to 17 residues. Germline loops: CDR1 SGHRS, CDR2 YFSETQ. CDR3 region: CASSWHITGLYNNEQFF. The CDR3 coding sequence is TGCGCCAGCAGCTGGCATATTACGGGACTATACAACAATGAGCAGTTCTTC.

This clonotype has just a few counts. A much larger clone lies a single base off, so this may be a read error. This chain uses TRBV7-9 with TRBJ2-1, with TRBD2 as a possible D gene (5 bases). Trimming removed 4 bases from V and 4 bases from J, with 8 bases in between. There are 13 residues in the CDR3. CDR1 and CDR2 from the germline V gene are SEHNR and FQNEAQ (reference sequence). The CDR3 protein is CASSSREYNEQFF. The CDR3 DNA sequence: TGTGCCAGCAGCTCCCGGGAATACAATGAGCAGTTCTTC.

J is TRBJ2-7 and V is TRBV29-1; D gene unclear. The CDR3 totals 11 residues. Trimming took off 5 bases at V and 3 bases at J, with 8 bases between the two ends. From germline, CDR1 is SQVTM and CDR2 ANQGSEA. In DNA form, the CDR3 reads TGCAGCGTTCGAAAAGACTACGAGCAGTACTTC. Protein product: CSVRKDYEQYF.